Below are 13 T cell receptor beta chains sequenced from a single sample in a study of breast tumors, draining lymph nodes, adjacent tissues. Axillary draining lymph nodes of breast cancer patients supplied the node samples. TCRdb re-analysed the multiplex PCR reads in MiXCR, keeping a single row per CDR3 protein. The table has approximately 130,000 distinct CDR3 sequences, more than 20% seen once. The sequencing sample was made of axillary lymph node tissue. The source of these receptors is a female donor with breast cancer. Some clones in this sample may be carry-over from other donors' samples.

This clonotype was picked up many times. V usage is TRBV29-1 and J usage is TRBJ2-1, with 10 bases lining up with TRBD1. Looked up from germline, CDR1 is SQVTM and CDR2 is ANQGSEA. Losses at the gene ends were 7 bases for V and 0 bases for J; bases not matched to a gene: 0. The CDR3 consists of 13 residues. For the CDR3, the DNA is TGCAGCGGGACAGGGGGCTCCTACAATGAGCAGTTCTTC. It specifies CSGTGGSYNEQFF.

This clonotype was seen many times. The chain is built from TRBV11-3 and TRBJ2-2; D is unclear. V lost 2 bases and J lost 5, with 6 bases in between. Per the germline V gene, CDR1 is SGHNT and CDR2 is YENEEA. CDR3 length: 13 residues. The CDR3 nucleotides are TGTGCCAGCAGCTTATCCGTGACCGGGGAGCTGTTTTTT. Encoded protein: CASSLSVTGELFF.

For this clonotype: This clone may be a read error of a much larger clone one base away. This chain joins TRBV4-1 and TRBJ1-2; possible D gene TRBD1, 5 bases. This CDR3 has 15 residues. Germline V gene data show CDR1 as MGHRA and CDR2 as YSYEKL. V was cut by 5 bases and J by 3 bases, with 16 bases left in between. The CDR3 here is CASSKGTLGDYGYTF. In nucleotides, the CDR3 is TGCGCCAGCAGCAAAGGGACCCTCGGCGACTATGGCTACACCTTC.

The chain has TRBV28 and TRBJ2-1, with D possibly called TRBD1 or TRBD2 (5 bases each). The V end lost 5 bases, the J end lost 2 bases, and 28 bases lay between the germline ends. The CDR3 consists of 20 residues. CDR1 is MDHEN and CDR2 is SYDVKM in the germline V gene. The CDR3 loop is CASSPTPGSRERETYNEQFF. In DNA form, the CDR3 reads TGTGCCAGCAGTCCTACTCCCGGGTCCAGGGAGAGGGAAACCTACAATGAGCAGTTCTTC.

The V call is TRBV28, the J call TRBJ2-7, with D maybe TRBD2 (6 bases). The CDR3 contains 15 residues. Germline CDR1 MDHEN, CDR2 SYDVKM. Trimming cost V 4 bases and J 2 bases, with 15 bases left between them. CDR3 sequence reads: CASSSARGKPYEQYF. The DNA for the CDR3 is TGTGCCAGCAGTTCGGCGCGGGGAAAGCCCTACGAGCAGTACTTC.

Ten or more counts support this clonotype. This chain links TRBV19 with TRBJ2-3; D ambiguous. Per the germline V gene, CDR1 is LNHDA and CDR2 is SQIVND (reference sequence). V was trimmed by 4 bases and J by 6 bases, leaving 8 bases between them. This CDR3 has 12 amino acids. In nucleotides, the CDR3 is TGTGCCAGTAGTAGTACGCGGGATACGCAGTATTTT. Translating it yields CASSSTRDTQYF.

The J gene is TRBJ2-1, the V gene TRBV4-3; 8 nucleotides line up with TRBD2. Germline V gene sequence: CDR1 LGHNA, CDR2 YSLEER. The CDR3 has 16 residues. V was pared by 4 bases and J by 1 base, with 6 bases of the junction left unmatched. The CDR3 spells CASSRSGSGSYNEQFF. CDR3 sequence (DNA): TGCGCCAGCAGCCGAAGCGGGAGTGGTTCCTACAATGAGCAGTTCTTC.

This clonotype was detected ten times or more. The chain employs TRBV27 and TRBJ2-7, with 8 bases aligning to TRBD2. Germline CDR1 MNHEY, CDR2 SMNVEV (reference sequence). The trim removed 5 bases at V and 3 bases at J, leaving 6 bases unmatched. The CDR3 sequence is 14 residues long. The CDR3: CASSPSGSGYEQYF. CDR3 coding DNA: TGTGCCAGCAGTCCAAGCGGGAGCGGCTACGAGCAGTACTTC.

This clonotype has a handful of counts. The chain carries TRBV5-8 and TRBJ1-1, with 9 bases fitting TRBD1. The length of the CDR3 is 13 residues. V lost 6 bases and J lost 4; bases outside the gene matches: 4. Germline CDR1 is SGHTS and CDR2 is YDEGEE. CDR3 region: CASTRTGVTEAFF. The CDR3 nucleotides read TGTGCCAGCACCCGGACAGGGGTCACTGAAGCTTTCTTT.

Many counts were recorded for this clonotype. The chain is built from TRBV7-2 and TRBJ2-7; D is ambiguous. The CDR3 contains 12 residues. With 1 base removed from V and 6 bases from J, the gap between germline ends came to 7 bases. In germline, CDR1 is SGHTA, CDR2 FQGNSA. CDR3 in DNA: TGTGCCAGCAGCTTAGAAGAGTCCGAGCAGTACTTC. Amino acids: CASSLEESEQYF.

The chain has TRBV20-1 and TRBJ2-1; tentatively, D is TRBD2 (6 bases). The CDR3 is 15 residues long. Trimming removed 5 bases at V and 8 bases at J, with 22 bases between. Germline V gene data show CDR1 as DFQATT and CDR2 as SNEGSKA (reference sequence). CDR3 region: CSASNAGSPGDEQFF. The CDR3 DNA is TGCAGTGCTTCCAACGCGGGATCGCCGGGGGATGAGCAGTTCTTC.

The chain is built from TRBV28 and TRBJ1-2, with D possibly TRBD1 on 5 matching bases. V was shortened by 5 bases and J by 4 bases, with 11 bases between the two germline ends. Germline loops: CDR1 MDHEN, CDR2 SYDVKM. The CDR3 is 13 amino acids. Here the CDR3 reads CASSPTGTYGYTF. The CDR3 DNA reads TGTGCCAGCAGTCCTACAGGTACCTATGGCTACACCTTC.

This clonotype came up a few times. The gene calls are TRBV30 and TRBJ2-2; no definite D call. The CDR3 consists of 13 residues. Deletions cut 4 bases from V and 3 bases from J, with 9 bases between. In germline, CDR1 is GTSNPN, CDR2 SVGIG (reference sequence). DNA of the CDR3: TGTGCCTGGAAGGGCCGATACACCGGGGAGCTGTTTTTT. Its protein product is CAWKGRYTGELFF.